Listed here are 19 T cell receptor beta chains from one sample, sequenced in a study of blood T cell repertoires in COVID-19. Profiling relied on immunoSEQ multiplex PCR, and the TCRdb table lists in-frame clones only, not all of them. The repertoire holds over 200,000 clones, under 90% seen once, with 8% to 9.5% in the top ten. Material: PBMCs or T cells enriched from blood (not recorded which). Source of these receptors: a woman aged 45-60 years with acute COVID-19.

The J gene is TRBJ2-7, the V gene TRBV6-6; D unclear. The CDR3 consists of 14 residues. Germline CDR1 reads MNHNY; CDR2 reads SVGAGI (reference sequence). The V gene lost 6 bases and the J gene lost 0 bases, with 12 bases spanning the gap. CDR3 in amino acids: CASRPGESSYEQYF. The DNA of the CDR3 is TGTGCCAGCAGACCCGGTGAGAGCTCCTACGAGCAGTACTTC.

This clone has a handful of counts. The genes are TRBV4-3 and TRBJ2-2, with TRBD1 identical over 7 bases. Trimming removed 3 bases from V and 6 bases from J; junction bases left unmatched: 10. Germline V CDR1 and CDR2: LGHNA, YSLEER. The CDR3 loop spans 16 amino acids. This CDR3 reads CASSQADRLLSGELFF. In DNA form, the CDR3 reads TGCGCCAGCAGCCAGGCGGACAGGTTGTTATCCGGGGAGCTGTTTTTT.

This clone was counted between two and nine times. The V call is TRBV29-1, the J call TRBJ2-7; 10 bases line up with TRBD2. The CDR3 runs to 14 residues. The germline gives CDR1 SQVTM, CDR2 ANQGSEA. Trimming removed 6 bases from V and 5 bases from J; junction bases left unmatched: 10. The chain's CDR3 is CSVLPSGRVDEQYF. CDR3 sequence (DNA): TGCAGCGTCCTTCCTAGCGGGAGAGTCGACGAGCAGTACTTC.

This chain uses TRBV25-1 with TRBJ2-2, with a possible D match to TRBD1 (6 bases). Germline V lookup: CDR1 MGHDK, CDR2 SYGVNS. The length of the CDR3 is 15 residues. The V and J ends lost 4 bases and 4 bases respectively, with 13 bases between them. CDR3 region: CASSANLGGTGELFF. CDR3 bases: TGTGCCAGCAGTGCTAACTTAGGGGGCACCGGGGAGCTGTTTTTT.

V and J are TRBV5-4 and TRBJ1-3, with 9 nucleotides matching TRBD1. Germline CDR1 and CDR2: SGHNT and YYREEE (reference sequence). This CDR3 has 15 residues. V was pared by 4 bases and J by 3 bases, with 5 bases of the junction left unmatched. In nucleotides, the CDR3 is TGTGCCAGCAGCGCAGGGACAGGGAGTGGAAACACCATATATTTT. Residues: CASSAGTGSGNTIYF.

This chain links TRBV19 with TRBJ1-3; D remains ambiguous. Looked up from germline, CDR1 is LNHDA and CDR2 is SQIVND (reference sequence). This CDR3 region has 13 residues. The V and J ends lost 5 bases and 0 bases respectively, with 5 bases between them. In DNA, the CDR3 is TGTGCCAGTAGTCTCAGCTCTGGAAACACCATATATTTT. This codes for CASSLSSGNTIYF. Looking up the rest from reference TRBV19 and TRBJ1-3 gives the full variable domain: DGGITQSPKYLFRKEGQNVTLSCEQNLNHDAMYWYRQDPGQGLRLIYYSQIVNDFQKGDIAEGYSVSREKKESFPLTVTSAQKNPTAFYLCASSLSSGNTIYFGEGSWLTVV.

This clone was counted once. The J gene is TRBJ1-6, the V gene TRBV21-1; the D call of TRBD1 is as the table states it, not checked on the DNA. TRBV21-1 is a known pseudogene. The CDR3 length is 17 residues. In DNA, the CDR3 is TGTGCCAGCAGCAAACCTCGGACAGGGAAAGGCAATTCACCCCTCCACTTT. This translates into CASSKPRTGKGNSPLHF.

The CDR3 DNA reads TGTGCCAGCAGCCAAGCGTTAGCTACGCAGTATTTT. Translation: CASSQALATQYF. The J gene is TRBJ2-3, the V gene TRBV3-1 (or the pseudogene TRBV3-2); D gene uncertain. The germline V gene has CDR1 LGHDT and CDR2 YNNKEL (reference sequence). This CDR3 contains 12 residues. Trimming took 1 base from V and 8 from J, leaving 7 bases between them.

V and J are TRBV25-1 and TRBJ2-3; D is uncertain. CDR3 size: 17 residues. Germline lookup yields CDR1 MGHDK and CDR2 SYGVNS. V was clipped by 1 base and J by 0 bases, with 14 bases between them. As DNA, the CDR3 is TGTGCCAGCAGTGAATTAGGTCAGGCAGCCAGCACAGATACGCAGTATTTT. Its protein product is CASSELGQAASTDTQYF. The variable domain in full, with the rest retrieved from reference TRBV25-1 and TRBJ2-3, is EADIYQTPRYLVIGTGKKITLECSQTMGHDKMYWYQQDPGMELHLIHYSYGVNSTEKGDLSSESTVSRIRTEHFPLTLESARPSHTSQYLCASSELGQAASTDTQYFGPGTRLTVL.

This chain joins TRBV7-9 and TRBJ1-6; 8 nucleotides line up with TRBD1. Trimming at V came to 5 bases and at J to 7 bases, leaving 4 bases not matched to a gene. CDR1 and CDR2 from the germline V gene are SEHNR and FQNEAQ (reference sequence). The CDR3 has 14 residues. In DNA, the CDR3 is TGTGCCAGCAGCGCCGACAGGGGAAATTCACCCCTCCACTTT. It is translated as CASSADRGNSPLHF.

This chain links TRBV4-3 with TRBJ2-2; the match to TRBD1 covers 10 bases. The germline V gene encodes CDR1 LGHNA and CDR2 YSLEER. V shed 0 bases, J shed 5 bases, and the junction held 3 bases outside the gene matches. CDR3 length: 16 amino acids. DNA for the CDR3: TGCGCCAGCAGCCAAGAGACAGGGGGCAGGACCGGGGAGCTGTTTTTT. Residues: CASSQETGGRTGELFF.

The CDR3, as DNA: TGTGCCAGCAGCTCGGACAGGGACTACCAAGAGACCCAGTACTTC. Its translation is CASSSDRDYQETQYF. The genes are TRBV11-1 and TRBJ2-5; TRBD1 matches 8 bases. Germline CDR1 reads SGHAT; CDR2 reads FQDESV (reference sequence). The CDR3 contains 15 residues. V was pared by 4 bases and J by 0 bases, with 4 bases of the junction left unmatched.

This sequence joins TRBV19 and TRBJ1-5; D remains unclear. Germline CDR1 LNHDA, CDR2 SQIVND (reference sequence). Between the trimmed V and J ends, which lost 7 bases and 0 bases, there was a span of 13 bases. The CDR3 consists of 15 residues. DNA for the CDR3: TGTGCCAGTACACGGGGTGTAAATAGCAATCAGCCCCAGCATTTT. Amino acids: CASTRGVNSNQPQHF.

The CDR3 reads CSAEGQGAVRGYTF. In DNA, the CDR3 is TGCAGCGCCGAGGGACAGGGGGCAGTTCGTGGCTACACCTTC. The V call is TRBV29-1, the J call TRBJ1-2; TRBD1 aligns across 12 bases. The germline V gene has CDR1 SQVTM and CDR2 ANQGSEA. V dropped 7 bases and J dropped 7; count of bases not matched to a gene: 10. The CDR3 contains 14 residues.

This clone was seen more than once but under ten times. DNA of the CDR3: TGTGCCAGCAGCTTATACGGGGACGAGCAGTACTTC. It translates to CASSLYGDEQYF. The chain is built from TRBV7-9 and TRBJ2-7; TRBD2 might be the D (5 bases). The CDR3 is 12 residues long. With 2 bases removed from V and 5 bases from J, the gap between germline ends came to 7 bases. Germline CDR1 and CDR2: SEHNR and FQNEAQ (reference sequence).

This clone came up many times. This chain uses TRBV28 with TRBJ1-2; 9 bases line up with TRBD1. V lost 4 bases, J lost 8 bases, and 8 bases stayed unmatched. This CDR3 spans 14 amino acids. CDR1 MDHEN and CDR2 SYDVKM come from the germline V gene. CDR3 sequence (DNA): TGTGCCAGCAGTTCGGACAGGGGTTCGGTGGGCTACACCTTC. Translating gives CASSSDRGSVGYTF.

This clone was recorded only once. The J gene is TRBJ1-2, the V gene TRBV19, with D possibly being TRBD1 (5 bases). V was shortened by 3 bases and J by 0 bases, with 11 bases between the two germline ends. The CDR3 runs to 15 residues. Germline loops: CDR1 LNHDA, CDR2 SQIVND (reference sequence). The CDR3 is CASSILGRANYGYTF. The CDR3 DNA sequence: TGTGCCAGTAGTATTCTGGGGCGAGCTAACTATGGCTACACCTTC.

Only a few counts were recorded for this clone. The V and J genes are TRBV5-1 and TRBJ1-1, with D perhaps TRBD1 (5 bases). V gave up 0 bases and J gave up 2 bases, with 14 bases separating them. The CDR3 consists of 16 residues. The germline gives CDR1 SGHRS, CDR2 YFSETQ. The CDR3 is CASSLDVTAINTEAFF. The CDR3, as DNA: TGCGCCAGCAGCTTGGATGTGACAGCGATTAACACTGAAGCTTTCTTT.

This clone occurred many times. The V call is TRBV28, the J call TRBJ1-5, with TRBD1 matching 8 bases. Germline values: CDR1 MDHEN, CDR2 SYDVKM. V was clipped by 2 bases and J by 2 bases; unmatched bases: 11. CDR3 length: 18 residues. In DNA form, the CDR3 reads TGTGCCAGCAGTTTACCTCTCACGACAGGGGTCGGCAATCAGCCCCAGCATTTT. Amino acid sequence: CASSLPLTTGVGNQPQHF.